This T cell receptor (beta chain) was sequenced for a study of cytotoxic CD8 clonotypes in ibrutinib-treated CLL. Study information: Each sample contained, on average, approximately 230,000 productive templates and about 88,000 productive rearrangements.

Germline-derived CDR1 and CDR2 are MNHEY and SMNVEV (reference sequence). The CDR3 contains 15 residues. With 2 bases removed from V and 4 bases from J, the gap between germline ends came to 12 bases. The intended depth for sequencing was 1 in 200,000 to 1 in 1 million T cells. Profiling relied on immunoSEQ multiplex PCR, and the TCRdb table lists in-frame clones only, not all of them. The sample has nearly 100,000 clones; about 78% are singletons. On this clone itself: Its specificity is unknown.

Overall study results and limits: Clonality correlated strongly with circulating CD8+ T cells and exceeded age-matched healthy donors at baseline.

The source was PBMCs, collected after 12 months of ibrutinib treatment. The receptor's source is a human donor with chronic lymphocytic leukemia. The chain employs TRBV27 and TRBJ1-3, with D maybe TRBD1 (6 bases). The CDR3 sequence: CASSLTGARGNTIYF. The CDR3 nucleotides read TGTGCCAGCAGTTTAACGGGGGCTAGGGGAAACACCATATATTTT.